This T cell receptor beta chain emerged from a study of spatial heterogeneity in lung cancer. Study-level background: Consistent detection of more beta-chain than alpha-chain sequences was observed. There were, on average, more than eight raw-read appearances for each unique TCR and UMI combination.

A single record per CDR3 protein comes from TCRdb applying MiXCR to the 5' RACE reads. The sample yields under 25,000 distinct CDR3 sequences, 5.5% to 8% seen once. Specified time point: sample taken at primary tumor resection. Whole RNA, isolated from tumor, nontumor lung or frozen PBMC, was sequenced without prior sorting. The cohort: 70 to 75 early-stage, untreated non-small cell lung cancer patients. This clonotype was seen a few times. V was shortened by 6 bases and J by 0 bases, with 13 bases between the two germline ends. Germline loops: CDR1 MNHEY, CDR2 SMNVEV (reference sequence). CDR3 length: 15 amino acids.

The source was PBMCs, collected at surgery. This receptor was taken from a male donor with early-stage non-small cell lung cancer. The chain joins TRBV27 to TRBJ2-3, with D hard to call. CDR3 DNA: TGTGCCAGCAGCGCCCTACAAGCGAGCACAGATACGCAGTATTTT. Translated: CASSALQASTDTQYF.